This TCR beta chain was documented in a study of blood T cells in healthy people across ages. Total RNA extracted from each sample amounted to at least 5 micrograms. A note on this clonotype: Antigen: not known.

Regarding the study as a whole: Nothing was known about donor CMV status, and this possibly confounded expanded clonotype changes.

V lost 2 bases, J lost 0 bases, and 4 bases stayed unmatched. The CDR3 spans 17 residues. Per germline, CDR1 SGHDT and CDR2 YYEEEE. Then a second PCR, running about 7 to 11 cycles, was carried out with a sample-barcoded 5' primer and a J-beta primer mix. All cDNA molecules were each tagged by a template-switch adaptor with 12 random nucleotides. TCRdb passed the 5' RACE reads through MiXCR, listing each CDR3 protein once. The sample includes about 970,000 distinct CDR3 sequences, roughly 51% seen only once; the top ten take about a fifth. The receptor's source is a woman between 55 and 75 years old in good health. Sequenced sample: blood. The rearrangement joins TRBV5-6 to TRBJ2-6, with TRBD1 matching over 8 bases. DNA for the CDR3: TGTGCCAGCAGCTTCGGGACAGGTCACTCTGGGGCCAACGTCCTGACTTTC. Translation gives CASSFGTGHSGANVLTF.